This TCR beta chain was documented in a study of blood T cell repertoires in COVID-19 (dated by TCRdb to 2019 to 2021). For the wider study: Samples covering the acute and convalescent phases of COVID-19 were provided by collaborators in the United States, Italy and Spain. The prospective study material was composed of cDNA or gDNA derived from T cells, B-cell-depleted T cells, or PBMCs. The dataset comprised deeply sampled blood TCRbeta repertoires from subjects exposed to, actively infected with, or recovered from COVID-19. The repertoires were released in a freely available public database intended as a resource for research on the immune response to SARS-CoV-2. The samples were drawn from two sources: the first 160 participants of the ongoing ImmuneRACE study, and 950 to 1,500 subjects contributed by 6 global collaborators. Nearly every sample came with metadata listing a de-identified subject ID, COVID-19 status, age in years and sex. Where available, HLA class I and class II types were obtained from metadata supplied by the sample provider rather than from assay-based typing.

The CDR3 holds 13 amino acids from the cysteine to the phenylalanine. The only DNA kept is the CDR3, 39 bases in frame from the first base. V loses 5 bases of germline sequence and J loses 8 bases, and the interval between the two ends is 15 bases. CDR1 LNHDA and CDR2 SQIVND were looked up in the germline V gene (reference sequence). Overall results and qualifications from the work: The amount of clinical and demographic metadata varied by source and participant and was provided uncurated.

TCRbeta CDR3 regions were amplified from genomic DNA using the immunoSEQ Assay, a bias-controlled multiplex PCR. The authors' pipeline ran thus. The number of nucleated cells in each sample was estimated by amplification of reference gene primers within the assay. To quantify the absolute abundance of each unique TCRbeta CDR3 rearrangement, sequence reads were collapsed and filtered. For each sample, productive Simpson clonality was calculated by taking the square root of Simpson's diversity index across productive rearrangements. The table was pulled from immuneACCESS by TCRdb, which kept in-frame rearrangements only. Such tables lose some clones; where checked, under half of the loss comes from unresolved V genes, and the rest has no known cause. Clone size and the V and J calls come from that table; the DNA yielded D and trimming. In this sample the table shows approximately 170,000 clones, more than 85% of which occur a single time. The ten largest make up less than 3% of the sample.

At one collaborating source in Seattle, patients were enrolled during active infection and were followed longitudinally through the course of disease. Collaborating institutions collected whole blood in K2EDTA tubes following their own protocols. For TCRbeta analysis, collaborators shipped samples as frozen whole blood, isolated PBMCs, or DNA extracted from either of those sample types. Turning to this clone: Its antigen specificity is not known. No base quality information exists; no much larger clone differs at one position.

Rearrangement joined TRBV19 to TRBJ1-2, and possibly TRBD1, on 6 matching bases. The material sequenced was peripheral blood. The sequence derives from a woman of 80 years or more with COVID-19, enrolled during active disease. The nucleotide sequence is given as TGTGCCAGTAGTGTACAGGGTAGAGAAGGCTACACCTTC. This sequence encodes CASSVQGREGYTF.